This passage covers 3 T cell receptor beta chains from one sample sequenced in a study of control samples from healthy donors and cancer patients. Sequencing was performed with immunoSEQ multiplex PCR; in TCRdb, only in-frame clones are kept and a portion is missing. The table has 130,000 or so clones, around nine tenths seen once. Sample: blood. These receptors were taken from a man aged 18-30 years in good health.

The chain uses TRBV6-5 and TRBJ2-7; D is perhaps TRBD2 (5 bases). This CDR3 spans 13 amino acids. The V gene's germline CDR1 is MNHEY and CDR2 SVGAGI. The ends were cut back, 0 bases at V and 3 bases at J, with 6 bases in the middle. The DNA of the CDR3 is TGTGCCAGCAGTTACTCCGAGGGCTACGAGCAGTACTTC. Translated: CASSYSEGYEQYF.

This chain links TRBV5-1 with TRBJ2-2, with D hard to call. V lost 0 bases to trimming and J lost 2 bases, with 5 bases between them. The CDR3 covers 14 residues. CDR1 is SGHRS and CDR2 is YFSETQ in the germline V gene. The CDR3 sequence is CASSLGQNTGELFF. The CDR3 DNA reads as TGCGCCAGCAGCTTGGGACAAAACACCGGGGAGCTGTTTTTT.

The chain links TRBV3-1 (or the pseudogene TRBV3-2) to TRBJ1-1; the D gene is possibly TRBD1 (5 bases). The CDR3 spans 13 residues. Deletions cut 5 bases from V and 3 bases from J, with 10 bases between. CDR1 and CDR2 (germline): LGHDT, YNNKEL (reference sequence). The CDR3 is CASSGQGDTEAFF. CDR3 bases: TGTGCCAGCAGCGGTCAGGGAGACACTGAAGCTTTCTTT.